This T cell receptor beta chain was profiled in a study of human T cells and chemical hapten exposure (dated by TCRdb to the early 2020s). About the study as a whole: For sensitization, 2% DPC in acetone was applied to a roughly 2 cm by roughly 2 cm area of upper inner arm skin. Weekly therapeutic DPC doses were additionally applied to the scalp of patients throughout the roughly 24-week study period. Patch tests used Finn chambers with 0.01% DPC on the upper back, scored after 6 days by International Contact Dermatitis Research Group standards. Most of the patients in the cohort were female, and the cohort covered alopecia areata with under or over 50% scalp involvement, alopecia totalis and alopecia universalis. Libraries were pooled for sequencing, and variation in per-sample TCR yields was attributed mainly to small differences in library volumes within the pool. This study followed changes in the peripheral blood TCR repertoire in vivo during primary and secondary sensitization of alopecia patients to the hapten diphenylcyclopropenone (DPC). Blood was sampled from patients pre-sensitization (week 0) and at 2, 6 and about 24 weeks after DPC sensitization. For TCR sequencing, blood came from 25 to 30 alopecia patients at anywhere from one to four time points (pre-sensitization, 2, 6 and 24 weeks). What the work shows at the level of the full study, not this receptor alone: Repeated subsampling changed both the strength of the expansion versus patch-test correlation and the threshold at which the correlation became significant. The number of TCRs above 1 in 1000 frequency did not change with DPC sensitization; there was no evidence of global repertoire structure alterations. Compared with pre-sensitization or healthy control sets, expanded TCRs formed significantly more large CDR3 similarity clusters, which is consistent with antigen-driven responses. All patients had alopecia, a presumed autoimmune disease, so their immune response might differ from that of healthy individuals. A positive correlation was found between the number of PT1 expanded TCRs and patch test score, with significance reached at thresholds 8, 16 and 32 but not 4.

CDR1 LNHDA and CDR2 SQIVND are derived from the germline V gene (reference sequence). The germline ends are 22 bases apart after V is trimmed by 9 bases and J by 5 bases. The CDR3 runs 15 amino acids, cysteine and phenylalanine included. Of the read, only the CDR3 DNA is kept; its 45 bases are in frame from base 1. The time point label of this sample denotes: patch test 1, 2 weeks after DPC sensitization. Reading the label with the study, this specimen's treatment or condition is: therapeutic diphenylcyclopropenone sensitization with weekly scalp DPC. At each patch-test visit, blood was drawn before the patch test was applied. Eligible patients were aged 18 to 70, diagnosed with alopecia, deemed suitable for DPC therapy, and excluded if pregnant. Total RNA was isolated from unfractionated whole blood collected in Tempus Blood RNA tubes. Library construction relied on RACE. TCRdb shows the sequencer as NextSeq 500. During library preparation, unique molecular identifiers were attached to individual cDNA molecules so that TCRs could be counted quantitatively and reproducibly. Each blood RNA sample was used to sequence both TCR alpha and TCR beta chains. In the original analysis: A median of roughly 99,000 TCRs per sample was observed, with a range of about 20,000 to 750,000. The Decombinator software suite was used to annotate V, J and CDR3 in the TCR reads. For the PS versus PT1 abundance plots, all samples were subsampled to the same number of TCRs (28,000). TCRs were defined as expanded if absent before sensitization and observed at least eight times at the 2-week time point. TCRdb reprocessed the public reads (quality trimming at Q25 with fastp, clone calling with MiXCR) and kept in-frame beta chains. Entries that share a CDR3 protein sequence are merged under the most common genes and DNA. The V and J calls and clone size come from TCRdb's table, not from the authors' own analysis. The sample has 55,000 to 85,000 distinct CDR3 sequences on record, 9.8% of them singletons. Roughly 3.3% of the sample goes to the ten largest clones.

Many counts were recorded for this clonotype. The antigen it binds to is not known. No much larger clonotype is one base removed from it; base qualities were not supplied. The sequence was obtained from a middle-aged woman with alopecia areata. Some clones in this sample may be carry-over from other donors' samples. The source material was whole blood, sampled in connection with sensitization to the hapten diphenylcyclopropenone (DPC). The chain couples TRBV19 to TRBJ2-5; no D gene is confidently identified. The CDR3 here reads CASRLRAYARETQYF. The DNA sequence is TGTGCCAGCCGCCTACGGGCCTATGCCCGGGAGACCCAGTACTTC.